Shown below are 23 T cell receptor beta chains from a single sample sequenced in a study of siplizumab effects on memory and regulatory T cells. The protocol was immunoSEQ multiplex PCR, while the TCRdb copy is restricted to in-frame clones and leaves out a portion. The data hold some 100,000 clones, with more than 90% observed a single time. The specimen sequenced was CD4+ T cells sorted from blood. All receptors derive from a human donor in good health. Some clones in this sample may be carry-over from other donors' samples.

The rearrangement links TRBV18 to TRBJ2-3; D is unresolved. V lost 3 bases and J lost 5, with 12 bases in between. There are 14 residues in the CDR3. Per germline, CDR1 KGHSH and CDR2 LQKENI. This CDR3 reads CASSPSGTGDTQYF. The DNA of the CDR3 is TGTGCCAGCTCACCGTCAGGAACGGGAGATACGCAGTATTTT. Drawing the rest from reference TRBV18 and TRBJ2-3, the complete variable domain is NAGVMQNPRHLVRRRGQEARLRCSPMKGHSHVYWYRQLPEEGLKFMVYLQKENIIDESGMPKERFSAEFPKEGPSILRIQQVVRGDSAAYFCASSPSGTGDTQYFGPGTRLTVL.

The rearrangement uses TRBV6-1 and TRBJ2-1; no reliable D call. The CDR3 consists of 13 residues. CDR1 is MNHNS, CDR2 SASEGT, per germline. V lost 4 bases to trimming and J lost 4 bases, with 8 bases between them. Here the CDR3 DNA reads TGTGCCAGCAGTGGACTTCGGTACAATGAGCAGTTCTTC. It is translated as CASSGLRYNEQFF.

This clone was counted between two and nine times. V and J are TRBV30 and TRBJ1-1; no clear D. Germline CDR1 GTSNPN, CDR2 SVGIG (reference sequence). With 1 base removed from V and 7 bases from J, the gap between germline ends came to 10 bases. CDR3 size: 12 residues. This CDR3 reads CAWSESDFEAFF. CDR3 nucleotide sequence: TGTGCCTGGAGTGAAAGTGACTTTGAAGCTTTCTTT.

The V gene is TRBV29-1, the J gene TRBJ2-5; D unresolved. Germline CDR1 SQVTM, CDR2 ANQGSEA. V lost 3 bases and J lost 4, with 6 bases in between. This CDR3 comprises 11 residues. CDR3 sequence: CSVDVPETQYF. The CDR3 DNA reads as TGCAGCGTTGATGTGCCAGAGACCCAGTACTTC.

The chain combines TRBV5-1 with TRBJ2-2; D unresolved. Germline lookup yields CDR1 SGHRS and CDR2 YFSETQ. Trimming took off 4 bases at V and 2 bases at J, with 6 bases between the two ends. The CDR3 has 13 amino acids. DNA for the CDR3: TGCGCCAGCAGCCCGGCCAACACCGGGGAGCTGTTTTTT. Protein sequence: CASSPANTGELFF.

This rearrangement joins TRBV5-1 to TRBJ1-4; no clear D. Germline loops: CDR1 SGHRS, CDR2 YFSETQ. This CDR3 comprises 14 residues. Trimming shortened V by 4 bases and J by 4 bases, and 11 bases separated the two germline ends. The CDR3 sequence: CASSPDTGNEKLFF. CDR3 nucleotides: TGCGCCAGCAGCCCTGACACCGGTAATGAAAAACTGTTTTTT.

The chain is built from TRBV6-5 and TRBJ2-1; D is unresolved. Germline lookup yields CDR1 MNHEY and CDR2 SVGAGI. The CDR3 has 14 amino acids. V was cut by 5 bases and J by 1 base, with 9 bases left in between. The CDR3 DNA is TGTGCCAGCAGTGGGCTAGTGTCCTACAATGAGCAGTTCTTC. It yields the protein CASSGLVSYNEQFF.

This clone has just one count. This chain joins TRBV2 and TRBJ1-2; D ambiguous. The CDR3 runs to 14 residues. CDR1 is SNHLY and CDR2 is FYNNEI in the germline V gene. V lost 5 bases, J lost 4 bases, and 14 bases lay in between. DNA of the CDR3: TGTGCCAGCAGTCGGGTCTTATCTAGCTATGGCTACACCTTC. Its protein product is CASSRVLSSYGYTF.

The rearrangement links TRBV27 to TRBJ2-7, with 14 positions matching TRBD2. Germline-derived CDR1 and CDR2 are MNHEY and SMNVEV (reference sequence). J gave up 0 bases and V 4 bases, and 11 bases lay outside the gene matches. The CDR3 is 19 residues long. The CDR3 protein is CASSSKFLGTSGSSYEQYF. Written as DNA, the CDR3 is TGTGCCAGCAGTTCCAAATTTCTAGGGACTAGCGGGAGCTCCTACGAGCAGTACTTC.

The V gene is TRBV9, the J gene TRBJ2-2; TRBD2 aligns across 8 bases. V was pared by 2 bases and J by 6 bases, with 9 bases of the junction left unmatched. The CDR3 loop spans 16 amino acids. Germline CDR1 and CDR2: SGDLS and YYNGEE. The CDR3 loop reads CASSVGTSGSPGELFF. The CDR3 coding sequence is TGTGCCAGCAGCGTGGGGACTAGTGGGAGCCCCGGGGAGCTGTTTTTT.

The chain employs TRBV18 and TRBJ2-5; TRBD1 matches at 7 bases. Germline CDR1 and CDR2: KGHSH and LQKENI. The CDR3 runs to 17 residues. V lost 1 base and J lost 4; bases outside the gene matches: 12. The CDR3 nucleotides are TGTGCCAGCTCACCACGGGTTTTACAGGGGCGCGGAGAGACCCAGTACTTC. It translates to CASSPRVLQGRGETQYF.

The rearrangement uses TRBV2 and TRBJ2-3, with 11 bases that match TRBD2. The CDR3 has 15 residues. From germline, CDR1 is SNHLY and CDR2 FYNNEI. With 7 bases clipped from V and 0 bases from J, the junction kept 3 bases outside the gene matches. The chain's CDR3 is CASKRTSGSTDTQYF. The CDR3 coding sequence is TGTGCCAGCAAGAGGACTAGCGGGAGCACAGATACGCAGTATTTT.

The chain employs TRBV19 and TRBJ2-1, with 13 bases fitting TRBD2. V shed 4 bases and J 8 bases; nucleotides not matched to a gene: 8. The CDR3 has 16 residues. The germline gives CDR1 LNHDA, CDR2 SQIVND (reference sequence). The CDR3: CASSRGTSGTIYEQFF. As DNA, the CDR3 is TGTGCCAGTAGTAGAGGGACTAGCGGGACAATCTATGAGCAGTTCTTC.

CDR3 sequence reads: CASSVQGSTEAFF. Here the CDR3 DNA reads TGTGCCAGCAGTGTACAGGGTAGCACTGAAGCTTTCTTT. The chain uses TRBV6-1 and TRBJ1-1; weak D call: TRBD1 (6 bases). CDR1 and CDR2 (germline): MNHNS, SASEGT. This CDR3 comprises 13 residues. V was shortened by 4 bases and J by 4 bases, with 10 bases between the two germline ends.

The V and J genes are TRBV7-3 and TRBJ1-1, with 8 bases aligning to TRBD1. Germline values: CDR1 SGHTA, CDR2 FQGTGA. V shed 11 bases and J 4 bases; nucleotides not matched to a gene: 9. The CDR3 length is 13 residues. The CDR3 is CASQRQGSTEAFF. CDR3 nucleotide sequence: TGTGCCTCCCAAAGACAGGGGAGCACTGAAGCTTTCTTT.

The chain employs TRBV27 and TRBJ1-2, with a possible D match to TRBD1 (5 bases). CDR3 size: 12 residues. V was trimmed by 5 bases and J by 8 bases, leaving 12 bases between them. Germline CDR1 reads MNHEY; CDR2 reads SMNVEV (reference sequence). The CDR3 protein is CASSTSGIGYTF. CDR3 coding DNA: TGTGCCAGCAGTACTTCAGGGATCGGCTACACCTTC.

This clone was found once. The chain uses TRBV5-1 and TRBJ1-5; D is uncertain. The CDR3 loop spans 13 amino acids. The V gene lost 4 bases and the J gene lost 1 base, with 6 bases spanning the gap. Germline V gives CDR1 SGHRS, CDR2 YFSETQ. CDR3 loop: CASSLDSNQPQHF. Here the CDR3 DNA reads TGCGCCAGCAGCCTAGACAGCAATCAGCCCCAGCATTTT.

The rearrangement uses TRBV2 and TRBJ2-7; TRBD1 matches 9 bases. CDR3 length: 14 residues. V shed 6 bases and J 9 bases; nucleotides not matched to a gene: 12. Germline-derived CDR1 and CDR2 are SNHLY and FYNNEI. The DNA of the CDR3 is TGTGCCAGCAGGGTGGGACAGGGTGTAGCGGCGCAGTACTTC. It translates to CASRVGQGVAAQYF. The full variable domain, completed using reference TRBV2 and TRBJ2-7, is EPEVTQTPSHQVTQMGQEVILRCVPISNHLYFYWYRQILGQKVEFLVSFYNNEISEKSEIFDDQFSVERPDGSNFTLKIRSTKLEDSAMYFCASRVGQGVAAQYFGPGTRLTVT.

The chain is built from TRBV5-1 and TRBJ2-3; D gene uncertain. The CDR3 extends over 14 amino acids. Trimming removed 0 bases at V and 3 bases at J, with 8 bases between. CDR1 is SGHRS, CDR2 YFSETQ, per germline. In DNA, the CDR3 is TGCGCCAGCAGCTTGGAGGTAGGGACAGATACGCAGTATTTT. As protein: CASSLEVGTDTQYF.

In its sample, this clone was seen once. V gene TRBV27 combines with J gene TRBJ1-1, with D hard to call. CDR1 is MNHEY, CDR2 SMNVEV, per germline (reference sequence). V was clipped by 6 bases and J by 10 bases, with 18 bases between them. This CDR3 region has 13 residues. The DNA of the CDR3 is TGTGCCAGCAGCCCCGGCGGCGGCAGGCGAGCTTTCTTT. It specifies CASSPGGGRRAFF.

In its sample, this clone was seen once. The chain links TRBV28 to TRBJ2-7; 8 nucleotides agree with TRBD2. The CDR3 covers 14 residues. V shed 6 bases, J shed 5 bases, and the junction held 9 bases outside the gene matches. From germline, CDR1 is MDHEN and CDR2 SYDVKM. CDR3 DNA: TGTGCCAGCAGCTCCCCTAGCGGGCCCAACGAGCAGTACTTC. Translating it yields CASSSPSGPNEQYF.

This rearrangement joins TRBV5-1 to TRBJ2-1, with a weak D call TRBD2 (6 bases). Trimming removed 4 bases from V and 3 bases from J, with 14 bases in between. The CDR3 spans 15 residues. Germline V gene lookup returns CDR1 SGHRS and CDR2 YFSETQ. The CDR3: CASSLLAEVYNEQFF. In nucleotides, the CDR3 is TGCGCCAGCAGCCTATTAGCGGAGGTCTACAATGAGCAGTTCTTC.

The genes are TRBV29-1 and TRBJ2-5, with 8 positions matching TRBD1. CDR1 and CDR2 from the germline V gene are SQVTM and ANQGSEA. The trim removed 8 bases at V and 5 bases at J, leaving 13 bases unmatched. The CDR3 consists of 14 residues. The CDR3 sequence is CSTSGQGQAETQYF. CDR3 nucleotides: TGCAGCACCTCTGGACAGGGCCAAGCGGAGACCCAGTACTTC.